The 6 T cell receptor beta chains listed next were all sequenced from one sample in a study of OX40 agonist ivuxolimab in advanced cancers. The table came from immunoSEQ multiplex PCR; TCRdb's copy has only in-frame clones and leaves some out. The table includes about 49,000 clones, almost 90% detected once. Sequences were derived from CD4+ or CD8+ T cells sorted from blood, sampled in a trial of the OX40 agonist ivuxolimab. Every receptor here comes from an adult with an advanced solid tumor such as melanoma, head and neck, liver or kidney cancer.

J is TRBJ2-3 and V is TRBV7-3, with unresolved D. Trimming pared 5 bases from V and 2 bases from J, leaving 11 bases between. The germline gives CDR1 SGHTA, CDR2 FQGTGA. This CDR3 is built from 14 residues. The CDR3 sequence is CASSPTVNTDTQYF. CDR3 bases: TGTGCCAGCAGCCCGACGGTGAACACAGATACGCAGTATTTT.

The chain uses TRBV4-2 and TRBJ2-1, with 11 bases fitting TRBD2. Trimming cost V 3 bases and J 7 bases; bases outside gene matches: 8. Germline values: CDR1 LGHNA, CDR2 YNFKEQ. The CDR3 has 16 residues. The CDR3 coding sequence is TGTGCCAGCAGCCAGATTAGCGGGAGGGCCGAGAATGAGCAGTTCTTC. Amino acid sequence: CASSQISGRAENEQFF.

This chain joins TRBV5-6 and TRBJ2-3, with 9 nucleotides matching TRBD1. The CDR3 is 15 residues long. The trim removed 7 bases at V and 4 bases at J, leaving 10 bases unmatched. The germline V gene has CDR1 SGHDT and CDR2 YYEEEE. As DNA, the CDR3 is TGTGCCAGCTCCCAGGGACAGGGTTATGCAGATACGCAGTATTTT. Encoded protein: CASSQGQGYADTQYF.

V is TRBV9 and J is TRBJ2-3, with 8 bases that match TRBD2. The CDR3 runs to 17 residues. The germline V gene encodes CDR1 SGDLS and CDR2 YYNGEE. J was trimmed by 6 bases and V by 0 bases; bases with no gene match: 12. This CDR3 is CASSVGFSGGGSDTQYF. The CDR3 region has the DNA TGTGCCAGCAGCGTAGGATTTTCGGGAGGGGGGTCGGATACGCAGTATTTT.

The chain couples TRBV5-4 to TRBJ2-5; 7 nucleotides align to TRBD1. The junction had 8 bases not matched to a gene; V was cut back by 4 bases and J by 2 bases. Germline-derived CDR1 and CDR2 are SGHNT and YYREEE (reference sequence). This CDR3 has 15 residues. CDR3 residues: CASSVGQLLQETQYF. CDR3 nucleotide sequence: TGTGCCAGCAGCGTGGGACAGCTCCTTCAAGAGACCCAGTACTTC.

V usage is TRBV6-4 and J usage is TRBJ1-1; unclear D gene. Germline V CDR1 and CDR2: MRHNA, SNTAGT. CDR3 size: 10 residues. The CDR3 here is CADKNTEAFF. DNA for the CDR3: TGTGCGGATAAGAACACTGAAGCTTTCTTT.